This entry lists 9 T cell receptor beta chains sequenced from one sample in a study of blood T cell repertoires in COVID-19. The protocol was immunoSEQ multiplex PCR, while the TCRdb copy is restricted to in-frame clones and leaves out a portion. The table shows 35,000 to 50,000 clones, with roughly 92% occurring only once. Sequencing was done on a sample of peripheral blood. The origin of the receptors is a man in his fifties with active COVID-19.

The V and J genes are TRBV7-8 and TRBJ2-5, with D perhaps TRBD1 (5 bases). V was shortened by 5 bases and J by 5 bases, with 18 bases between the two germline ends. The CDR3 has 15 amino acids. Germline V gene lookup returns CDR1 SGHVS and CDR2 FQNEAQ. CDR3 DNA sequence: TGTGCCAGCAGCAAGACAGAGTATGTCAGCGAGACCCAGTACTTC. Translating it yields CASSKTEYVSETQYF.

The chain uses TRBV3-1 (or the pseudogene TRBV3-2) and TRBJ2-3, with D unclear. The V gene lost 4 bases and the J gene lost 6 bases, with 14 bases spanning the gap. Germline V gene sequence: CDR1 LGHDT, CDR2 YNNKEL (reference sequence). The CDR3 has 14 amino acids. The CDR3 DNA reads TGTGCCAGCAGCCCCGTGACCCTACAGGATACGCAGTATTTT. It is translated as CASSPVTLQDTQYF.

This rearrangement joins TRBV18 to TRBJ1-1; tentatively, D is TRBD1 (5 bases). The CDR3 totals 14 residues. CDR1 is KGHSH and CDR2 is LQKENI in the germline V gene. V shed 0 bases and J shed 4 bases, with 9 bases lying between them. CDR3 sequence: CASSPPLGGTEAFF. DNA of the CDR3: TGTGCCAGCTCACCACCCCTGGGGGGCACTGAAGCTTTCTTT.

V gene TRBV7-6 combines with J gene TRBJ1-1, with D tentatively TRBD1 (6 bases). Trimming took off 1 base at V and 10 bases at J, with 10 bases between the two ends. The CDR3 consists of 12 residues. In germline, CDR1 is SGHVS, CDR2 FNYEAQ. DNA of the CDR3: TGTGCCAGCAGCTTAGACAGGGAAATAGCTTTCTTT. Its translation: CASSLDREIAFF.

J is TRBJ2-1 and V is TRBV19; the match to TRBD2 covers 10 bases. The CDR3 length is 14 residues. The germline gives CDR1 LNHDA, CDR2 SQIVND (reference sequence). V gave up 7 bases and J gave up 6 bases; unmatched junction bases: 6. CDR3 loop: CASNKREGRNEQFF. CDR3 in DNA: TGTGCCAGTAACAAGCGGGAGGGCCGCAATGAGCAGTTCTTC.

The V gene is TRBV7-9, the J gene TRBJ2-5, with no clear D. The CDR3 contains 15 residues. Trimming removed 0 bases from V and 1 base from J, with 9 bases in between. CDR1 and CDR2 (germline): SEHNR, FQNEAQ (reference sequence). As DNA, the CDR3 is TGTGCCAGCAGCTTAGCGCTGGCAGTCCAAGAGACCCAGTACTTC. Encoded protein: CASSLALAVQETQYF.

Worth noting for this clone: One junction end disagrees with the germline gene, perhaps due to a read error. V is TRBV18 and J is TRBJ2-7, with 10 nucleotides matching TRBD1. The CDR3 length is 16 residues. Germline lookup yields CDR1 KGHSH and CDR2 LQKENI. The CDR3 loop is CANSLDRGPTFHEQYF. DNA of the CDR3: TGTGCCAACTCACTCGACAGGGGGCCAACGTTCCACGAGCAGTACTTC.

The CDR3 coding sequence is TGTGCCAGCAGTTCAGGACTTGAGCAGTTCTTC. This encodes CASSSGLEQFF. The gene calls are TRBV6-5 and TRBJ2-1, with a weak D call TRBD2 (5 bases). Germline V gives CDR1 MNHEY, CDR2 SVGAGI. This CDR3 has 11 amino acids. The ends were cut back, 4 bases at V and 9 bases at J, with 7 bases in the middle.

The chain has TRBV4-2 and TRBJ2-2; 9 bases are shared with TRBD1. Looked up from germline, CDR1 is LGHNA and CDR2 is YNFKEQ. J lost 4 bases, V lost 4 bases, and 10 bases had no gene match. The length of the CDR3 is 17 residues. CDR3 sequence reads: CASSRAGGTGFTGELFF. CDR3 sequence (DNA): TGTGCCAGCAGCCGCGCGGGCGGGACAGGGTTCACCGGGGAGCTGTTTTTT.